This T cell receptor beta chain was documented in a study of cytomegalovirus exposure and HLA in healthy donors. Findings of the study overall: Reports indicated that the classifier achieved high specificity and sensitivity in diagnosing cytomegalovirus status. Specific recognition of CMV antigens was confirmed in vitro for a few chains (all CMV-associated). An assumption of roughly uniform sequencing depth across donors underlay the presence/absence analyses.

Deletions cut 6 bases from V and 8 bases from J, with 11 bases between. Germline CDR1 is SNHLY and CDR2 is FYNNEI. This CDR3 contains 12 residues. Primers for the PCR totalled 60 Vbeta and 13 Jbeta. The table came from immunoSEQ multiplex PCR; TCRdb's copy has only in-frame clones and leaves some out. This sample yields 160,000 or so clones, of which 70% to 80% are seen a single time; 1.3% belongs to the top ten. A remark on this clone: Its specificity is not known.

Specimen: PBMCs. This rearrangement joins TRBV2 to TRBJ2-1, with D maybe TRBD2 (6 bases). The sequence was obtained from a man aged 25 to 45 in good health and CMV-seronegative. CDR3 DNA: TGTGCCAGCAGCATGCGGGGCGATGAGCAGTTCTTC. Its protein product is CASSMRGDEQFF.